A selection of T cell receptor beta chains follows, all from one sample in a study of cytotoxic CD8 clonotypes in ibrutinib-treated CLL. The method was immunoSEQ multiplex PCR; TCRdb's version includes in-frame clones alone and lacks a portion of them. Among approximately 30,000 clones listed, 55% to 70% were seen once. Sequenced material: PBMCs, taken after 24 months of ibrutinib treatment. The receptor source for this set is a human donor with chronic lymphocytic leukemia. CDR3s leave out the opening cysteine and the closing phenylalanine or tryptophan. D genes are given only for firm matches.

TRBV30	TRBJ1-5	.	AWSVLAGDQPQH
TRBV2	TRBJ2-7	.	ASNRIYEQY
TRBV30	TRBJ1-5	.	AWSAGRRSNQPQH
TRBV4-1	TRBJ2-7	TRBD2	ASSQDRAGTPPYEQY
TRBV2	TRBJ2-1	.	ASSETFPEQF
TRBV6-5	TRBJ2-7	TRBD1	ASSYSRTGFYEQY
TRBV28	TRBJ2-7	.	ASSSTWYEQY
TRBV4-1	TRBJ1-5	TRBD1	ASSPDRVSRQPQH
TRBV7-3	TRBJ2-1	TRBD2	ASSLGGESYNEQF
TRBV5-1	TRBJ2-7	TRBD2	ASRGFSGGYEQY
TRBV5-1	TRBJ2-5	.	ASSAGRGDSRETQY
TRBV19	TRBJ2-5	.	ASSNGPGLETQY
TRBV5-1	TRBJ1-2	TRBD1	ASSLGGAGGGYGYT
TRBV28	TRBJ2-5	TRBD1	ASSPWTGGRKTQY
TRBV2	TRBJ1-2	.	ATTQNYGYT
TRBV7-6	TRBJ1-6	.	APARVGNSPLH
TRBV7-9	TRBJ1-1	.	ASSSKGGWDTEAF
TRBV9	TRBJ1-1	.	ASSPRRKRNTEAF
TRBV18	TRBJ1-2	.	ASSPPSGTQYGYT
TRBV5-1	TRBJ1-4	TRBD1	ASSLRSRTGANEKLF
TRBV9	TRBJ2-3	.	ASSPALDTQY
TRBV5-1	TRBJ2-5	.	ASSRGGDQETQY
TRBV5-1	TRBJ2-5	.	ASSPGYRRETQY
TRBV28	TRBJ1-5	.	ASSLSSLGSNQPQH
TRBV10-2	TRBJ2-7	.	ASSEPGRRVYEQY
TRBV7-7	TRBJ1-1	.	ASSLAANTEAF
TRBV15	TRBJ2-1	.	ATSRDVGGNEQF
TRBV5-1	TRBJ1-2	.	ASSLGDGSNYGYT
TRBV2	TRBJ2-1	TRBD1	ASSGTFRDRGLSEQF
TRBV7-2	TRBJ2-5	TRBD2	ASSSGLAGHQETQY
TRBV7-2	TRBJ2-2	TRBD1	ASSLTGGNTGELF
TRBV4-3	TRBJ2-7	.	ASKCDEQY
TRBV11-2	TRBJ2-4	.	ASSQNPGGNIQY
TRBV5-1	TRBJ2-1	TRBD2	ASSSGLAVNSYNEQF
TRBV2	TRBJ2-7	TRBD2	ASSLAGGAFEQY
TRBV19	TRBJ2-7	.	ASSKGGSSYYEQY
TRBV4-1	TRBJ2-6	.	ASSQDLLGRVSGANVLT